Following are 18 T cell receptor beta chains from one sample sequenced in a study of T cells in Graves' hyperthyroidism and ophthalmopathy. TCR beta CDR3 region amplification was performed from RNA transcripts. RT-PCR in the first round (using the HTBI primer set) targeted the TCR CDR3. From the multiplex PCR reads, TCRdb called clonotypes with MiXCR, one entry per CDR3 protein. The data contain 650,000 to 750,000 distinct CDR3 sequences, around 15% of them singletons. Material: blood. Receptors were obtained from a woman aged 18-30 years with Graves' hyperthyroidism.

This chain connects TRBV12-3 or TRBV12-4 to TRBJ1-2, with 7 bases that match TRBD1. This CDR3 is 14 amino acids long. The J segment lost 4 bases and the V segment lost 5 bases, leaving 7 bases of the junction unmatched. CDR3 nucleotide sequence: TGTGCCAGCAGTCGGACAGGAGATCCCTATGGCTACACCTTC. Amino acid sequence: CASSRTGDPYGYTF.

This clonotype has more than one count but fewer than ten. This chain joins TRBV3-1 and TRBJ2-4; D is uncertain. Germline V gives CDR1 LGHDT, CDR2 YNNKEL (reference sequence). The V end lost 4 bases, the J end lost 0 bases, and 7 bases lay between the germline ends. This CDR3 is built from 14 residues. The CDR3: CASSPLSAKNIQYF. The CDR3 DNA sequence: TGTGCCAGCAGCCCCCTGTCAGCCAAAAACATTCAGTACTTC.

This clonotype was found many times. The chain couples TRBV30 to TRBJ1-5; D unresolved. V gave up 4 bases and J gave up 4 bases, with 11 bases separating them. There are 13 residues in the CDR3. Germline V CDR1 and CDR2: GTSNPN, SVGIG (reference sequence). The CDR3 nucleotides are TGTGCCTGGAAGTCACAGCCGAATCAGCCCCAGCATTTT. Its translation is CAWKSQPNQPQHF.

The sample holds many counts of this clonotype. CDR3 loop: CASSPRPEIGKEQFF. The CDR3 region has the DNA TGTGCCAGCTCACCACGGCCGGAAATAGGGAAGGAGCAGTTCTTC. This chain joins TRBV18 and TRBJ2-1; no definite D call. The CDR3 totals 15 residues. Germline loops: CDR1 KGHSH, CDR2 LQKENI. The V and J ends lost 1 base and 10 bases respectively, with 17 bases between them.

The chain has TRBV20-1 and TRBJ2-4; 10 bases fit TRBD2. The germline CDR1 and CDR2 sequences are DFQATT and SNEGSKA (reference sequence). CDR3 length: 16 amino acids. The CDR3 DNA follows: TGCAAAGGGAGAGAGGGAGCGGGAGGGGCCGTAGACATTCAGTACTTC. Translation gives CKGREGAGGAVDIQYF.

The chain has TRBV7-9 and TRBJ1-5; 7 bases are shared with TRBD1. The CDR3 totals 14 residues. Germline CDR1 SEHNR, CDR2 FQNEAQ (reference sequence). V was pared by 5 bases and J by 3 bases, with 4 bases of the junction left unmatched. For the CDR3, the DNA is TGTGCCAGCAGCCGAGGACAGGACAATCAGCCCCAGCATTTT. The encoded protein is CASSRGQDNQPQHF.

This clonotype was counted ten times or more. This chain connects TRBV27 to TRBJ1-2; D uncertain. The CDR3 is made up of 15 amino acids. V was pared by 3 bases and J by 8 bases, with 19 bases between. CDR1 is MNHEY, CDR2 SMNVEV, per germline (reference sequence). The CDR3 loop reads CASSFAGSDSRGYTF. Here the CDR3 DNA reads TGTGCCAGCAGTTTCGCAGGTTCTGATTCTAGGGGCTACACCTTC.

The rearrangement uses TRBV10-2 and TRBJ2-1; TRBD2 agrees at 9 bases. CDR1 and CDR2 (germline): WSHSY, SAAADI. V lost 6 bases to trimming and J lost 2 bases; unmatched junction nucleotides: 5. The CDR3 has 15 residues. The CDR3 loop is CASSRIAGAYNEQFF. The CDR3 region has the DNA TGCGCCAGCAGCCGCATAGCGGGAGCCTACAATGAGCAGTTCTTC.

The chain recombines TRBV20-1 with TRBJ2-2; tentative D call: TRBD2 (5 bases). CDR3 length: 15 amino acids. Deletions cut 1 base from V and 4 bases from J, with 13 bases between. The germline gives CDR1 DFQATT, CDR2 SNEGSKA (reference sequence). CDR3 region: CSARARGRPTGELFF. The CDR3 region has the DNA TGCAGTGCTAGAGCCCGAGGGAGACCCACCGGGGAGCTGTTTTTT.

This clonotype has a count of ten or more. Written as DNA, the CDR3 is TGTGCCAGCGCTACTGATACAGCCTCTCTGGGTCAGCCCCAGCATTTT. It encodes CASATDTASLGQPQHF. The rearrangement uses TRBV7-9 and TRBJ1-5; D not certain. Germline-derived CDR1 and CDR2 are SEHNR and FQNEAQ (reference sequence). The CDR3 is made up of 16 amino acids. With 8 bases removed from V and 6 bases from J, the gap between germline ends came to 23 bases. Complete variable domain (other parts from reference TRBV7-9 and TRBJ1-5): DTGVSQNPRHKITKRGQNVTFRCDPISEHNRLYWYRQTLGQGPEFLTYFQNEAQLEKSRLLSDRFSAERPKGSFSTLEIQRTEQGDSAMYLCASATDTASLGQPQHFGDGTRLSIL.

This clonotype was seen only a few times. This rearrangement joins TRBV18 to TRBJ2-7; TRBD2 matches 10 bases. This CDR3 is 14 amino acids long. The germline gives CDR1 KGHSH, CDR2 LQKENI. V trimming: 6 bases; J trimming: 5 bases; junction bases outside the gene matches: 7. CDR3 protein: CASSLAGAPHEQYF. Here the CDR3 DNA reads TGTGCCAGCTCGCTAGCGGGAGCTCCCCACGAGCAGTACTTC.

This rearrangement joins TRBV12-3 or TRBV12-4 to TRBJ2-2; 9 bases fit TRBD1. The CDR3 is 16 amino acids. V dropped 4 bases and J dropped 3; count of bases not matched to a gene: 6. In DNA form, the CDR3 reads TGTGCCAGCAGTTCACCGACAGGGGGGGACACCGGGGAGCTGTTTTTT. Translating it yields CASSSPTGGDTGELFF.

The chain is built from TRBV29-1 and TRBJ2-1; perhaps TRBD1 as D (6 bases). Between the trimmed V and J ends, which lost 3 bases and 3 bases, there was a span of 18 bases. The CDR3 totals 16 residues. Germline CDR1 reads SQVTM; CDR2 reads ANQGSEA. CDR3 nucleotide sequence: TGCAGCGTTGAGCGCACCTTAACAGGGTACTACAATGAGCAGTTCTTC. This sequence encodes CSVERTLTGYYNEQFF.

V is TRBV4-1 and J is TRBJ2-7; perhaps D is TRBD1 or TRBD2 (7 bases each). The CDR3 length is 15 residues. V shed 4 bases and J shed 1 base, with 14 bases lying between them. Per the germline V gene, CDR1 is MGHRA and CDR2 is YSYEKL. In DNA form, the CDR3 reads TGCGCCAGCAGCCCCCAGCGGGGACAGTCCTACGAGCAGTACTTC. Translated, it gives CASSPQRGQSYEQYF.

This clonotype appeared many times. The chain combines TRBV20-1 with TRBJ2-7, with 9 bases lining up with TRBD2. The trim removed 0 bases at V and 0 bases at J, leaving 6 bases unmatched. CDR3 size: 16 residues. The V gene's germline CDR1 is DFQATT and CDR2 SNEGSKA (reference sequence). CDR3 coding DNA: TGCAGTGCTAGAGACAGTCTAGCGGGAAGCTCCTACGAGCAGTACTTC. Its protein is CSARDSLAGSSYEQYF.

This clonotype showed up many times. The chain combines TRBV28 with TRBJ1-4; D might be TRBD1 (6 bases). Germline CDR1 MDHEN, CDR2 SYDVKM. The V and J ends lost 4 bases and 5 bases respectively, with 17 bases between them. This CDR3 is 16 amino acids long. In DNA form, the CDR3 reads TGTGCCAGCAGTTCCCTTTTAGGGGGTCCCAATGAAAAACTGTTTTTT. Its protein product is CASSSLLGGPNEKLFF.

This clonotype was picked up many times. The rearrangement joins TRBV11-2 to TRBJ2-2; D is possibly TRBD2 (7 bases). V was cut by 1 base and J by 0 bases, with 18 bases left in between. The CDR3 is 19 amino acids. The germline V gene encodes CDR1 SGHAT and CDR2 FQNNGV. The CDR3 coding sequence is TGTGCCAGCAGCTTAGGACTAGCAGGGGTCACTGCGAACACCGGGGAGCTGTTTTTT. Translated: CASSLGLAGVTANTGELFF.

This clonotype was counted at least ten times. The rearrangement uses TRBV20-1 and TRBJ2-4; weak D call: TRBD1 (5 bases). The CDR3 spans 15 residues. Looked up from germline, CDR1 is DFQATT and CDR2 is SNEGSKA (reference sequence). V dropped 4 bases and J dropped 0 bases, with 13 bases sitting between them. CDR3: CSAKDSTLAKNIQYF. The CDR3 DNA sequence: TGCAGTGCTAAAGACAGCACTCTAGCCAAAAACATTCAGTACTTC.